This T cell receptor (beta chain) was found in a study of T cell responses to AZD1222 COVID-19 vaccine. Study-wide results and limits: Breadth and depth of Spike-specific TCRs rose after two AZD1222 doses. Reportedly, close to half of spike-specific TCRs are directed against unmutated variant regions. Repertoires in all cases were sampled only once the peak T cell response had passed.

Assay used: immunoSEQ multiplex PCR; TCRdb lists only in-frame clones, some missing. The data contain fewer than 100,000 clones, 70% to 85% of them singletons. Pooling covered second doses at about 4 or about 12 weeks. Worth noting for this clone: What it binds is not known.

This receptor was taken from an adult who received the AZD1222 COVID-19 vaccine. The sequencing here drew on peripheral blood, taken 28 days after the second AZD1222 dose.

DNA for the CDR3: TGTGCCAGCAGTTTCCAGGGACAGAGTGCAACTAATGAAAAACTGTTTTTT. Translating gives CASSFQGQSATNEKLFF. The rearrangement links TRBV27 to TRBJ1-4, with 7 bases identical to TRBD1. Germline V gene sequence: CDR1 MNHEY, CDR2 SMNVEV (reference sequence). With V trimmed by 3 bases and J by 0 bases, 7 bases remained unmatched. CDR3 length: 17 residues.